This TCR beta chain was found in a study of T cell repertoires in cytomegalovirus infection (dated 2019 in TCRdb). Study-level background: Peptide stimulations targeted recently identified HLA-C-restricted CMV epitopes, whose presentation resists viral immunomodulation, together with well-studied HLA-B-restricted epitopes. Donor HLA type was relevant to the analysis, as public TCR beta signatures indicated carriage of CMV infection together with the matching HLA type. Beyond this particular receptor, the publication reports: In the ex vivo response, HLA-C-restricted CMV-specific TCR beta clonotypes were dominant, and in two of eight donors the single most frequent clonotype came from this HLA-C-restricted group. In both this cohort and an independent roughly 350-donor cohort, the cumulative frequency of public TCR beta family members distinguished carriers of CMV infection plus the relevant HLA type.

The instrument was an Illumina HiSeq 1500. The public reads were reprocessed in TCRdb via fastp at Q25 and MiXCR, keeping in-frame beta chains. Under each unique CDR3 protein, matching rows form one entry showing the most common genes and DNA. Counted in this sample were hundreds of thousands of distinct CDR3 sequences; 25% to 30% of them appeared once. Together, the top ten hold approximately 20% of the sample. In this sample, this clonotype turned up a few times. The target of this receptor is not known. Base qualities are not at hand, and no much larger clone is one base apart. The treatment or condition label on this specimen signifies: in vitro stimulation with specific CMV peptide epitopes to enrich CMV-specific T cells. The CDR3 contains 13 residues, cysteine and phenylalanine counted. Only the CDR3 portion is preserved as DNA: 39 bases, with reading frame beginning at the first base. V sheds 8 bases and J sheds 7 bases, leaving 14 bases between their ends. As encoded in the germline V gene, CDR1 is MDHEN while CDR2 is SYDVKM.

The source material was cultured PBMCs, sampled from culture after CMV antigen stimulation. The sequence was obtained from a human donor in good health (CMV status not recorded). Some clones in this sample may be carry-over from other donors' samples. The chain is assembled from TRBV28 and TRBJ1-4; TRBD1 is a weak D gene call, 5 bases matching. This receptor has the CDR3 CASGTGVGEKLFF. The DNA reads TGTGCCAGCGGGACTGGGGTCGGTGAAAAACTGTTTTTT.